This passage covers 6 T cell receptor beta chains from one sample sequenced in a study of somatic mutations in cytotoxic T cells in rheumatoid arthritis (dated by TCRdb to 2015 to 2018). To prepare the library, the immunoSEQ multiplex PCR assay was applied. This is the immuneACCESS table as TCRdb keeps it, with only in-frame sequences that have V and J called. A part of the clones is gone; compared with another copy, unresolved V genes explain less than half, and the rest is unexplained. In all, the sample holds some 20,000 clones, and 68% of those were seen once. In total, the top ten clones hold more than 15% of the sample. The material sequenced was CD8+ T cells sorted from blood. These receptors were collected from an adult with rheumatoid arthritis.

The J gene is TRBJ2-1, the V gene TRBV27, with D possibly matching TRBD2 (5 bases). The CDR3 totals 13 residues. V dropped 4 bases and J dropped 9 bases, with 13 bases sitting between them. Germline CDR1 and CDR2: MNHEY and SMNVEV (reference sequence). CDR3 in amino acids: CASSYGRRSEQFF. The CDR3 DNA sequence: TGTGCCAGCAGTTACGGAAGGAGGAGTGAGCAGTTCTTC.

In this sample, this clone turned up a few times. The rearrangement joins TRBV27 to TRBJ2-7; D is perhaps TRBD2 (5 bases). Trimming left V 2 bases short and J 6 bases short, with 11 bases between. The germline V gene has CDR1 MNHEY and CDR2 SMNVEV (reference sequence). This CDR3 has 13 amino acids. CDR3 residues: CASSLDGEFEQYF. The CDR3 bases are TGTGCCAGCAGTTTAGACGGGGAGTTCGAGCAGTACTTC.

CDR3 DNA: TGCGCCAGCAGCTTCCCTGAGACAGGAACCTACAATGAGCAGTTCTTC. It codes for CASSFPETGTYNEQFF. The chain couples TRBV5-1 to TRBJ2-1; tentatively, D is TRBD1 (6 bases). Germline V gene sequence: CDR1 SGHRS, CDR2 YFSETQ. The V end was cut by 2 bases, the J end by 2 bases, with 14 bases between. The CDR3 is 16 residues long.

This CDR3 is CASRVGQGSGNTIYF. CDR3 in DNA: TGTGCCAGCAGGGTAGGACAGGGTTCTGGAAACACCATATATTTT. This chain joins TRBV2 and TRBJ1-3; TRBD1 matches at 8 bases. V gave up 6 bases and J gave up 1 base; unmatched junction bases: 5. Looked up from germline, CDR1 is SNHLY and CDR2 is FYNNEI. The CDR3 has 15 amino acids.

The chain links TRBV28 to TRBJ1-4, with D hard to call. The CDR3 extends over 18 amino acids. Germline assignment: CDR1 MDHEN and CDR2 SYDVKM. Trimming pared 7 bases from V and 0 bases from J, leaving 21 bases between. CDR3 residues: CASTYSYGMPATNEKLFF. CDR3 in DNA: TGTGCCAGCACCTACTCTTACGGGATGCCAGCAACTAATGAAAAACTGTTTTTT.

This clone appeared a few times. The chain has TRBV9 and TRBJ1-4, with 7 bases that match TRBD1. This CDR3 spans 15 amino acids. Germline-derived CDR1 and CDR2 are SGDLS and YYNGEE. The V segment lost 3 bases and the J segment 5 bases; nucleotides outside the gene matches: 7. In DNA form, the CDR3 reads TGTGCCAGCAGCGGATCCGGGACAGAGAATGAAAAACTGTTTTTT. Its protein is CASSGSGTENEKLFF.